The clone carrying this TCR beta chain was counted ten times or more. The germline V gene has CDR1 KGHDR and CDR2 SFDVKD. Trimming shortened V by 4 bases and J by 6 bases, and 9 bases separated the two germline ends. This CDR3 is built from 13 residues. This sample is part of a study of low-dose radiotherapy and immunotherapy resistance in tumors. With TRAV- and TRBV-specific primers, first-strand cDNA was made, covering the alpha and beta chains. Amplification of TCRs used a constant-region primer and V-primer adapter for around 20 PCR cycles. Each CDR3 protein gets one entry after TCRdb re-called the reads with MiXCR. The sample has 45,000 or so distinct CDR3 sequences; less than 30% are singletons. Sample time point: after trial treatment. Stated treatment: LDRT plus nivolumab, ipilimumab, low-dose cyclophosphamide and aspirin (RACIN trial).

The sequence derives from a male donor with prostate cancer. The V call is TRBV24-1, the J call TRBJ2-1; D may be TRBD2 (7 bases). Source: PBMCs, taken after low-dose radiotherapy plus immunotherapy. The CDR3 loop reads CATSEGGGNEQFF. Written as DNA, the CDR3 is TGTGCCACCAGTGAAGGGGGGGGCAATGAGCAGTTCTTC.